This TCR beta chain emerged from a study of cytomegalovirus exposure and HLA in healthy donors. A remark on this clone: No antigen is known for it.

Study-level results: It has been reported that TCR beta sequences accurately predicted the HLA-A and HLA-B alleles of most subjects. Rare sequences made up most TCRs, while some public TCRs were found in many donors. Sequencing probably produced one cluster of sequence variants that were highly shared.

PCR employed 60 Vbeta and 13 Jbeta primers. Here immunoSEQ multiplex PCR was the method, and the copy in TCRdb shows in-frame clones only, minus some. Of about 100,000 clones in the sample, roughly 70% were seen once. The receptor was isolated from a woman aged 18-30 years in good health and CMV-seropositive. The sequencing sample was made of PBMCs.

The CDR3 loop reads CASSLAVSYEQYF. In DNA, the CDR3 is TGTGCCAGCAGTTTGGCGGTCTCCTACGAGCAGTACTTC. The V gene is TRBV27, the J gene TRBJ2-7; no clear D. Germline CDR1 MNHEY, CDR2 SMNVEV (reference sequence). The length of the CDR3 is 13 residues. V lost 3 bases to trimming and J lost 0 bases, with 6 bases between them.